This T cell receptor (beta chain) derives from a study of blood T cell repertoires in COVID-19. Study details: The cDNA or gDNA used as material had been derived from T cells, B-cell-depleted T cells, or PBMCs.

In the original analysis: By means of reference gene primer amplification, nucleated cell counts were estimated. Some clones are missing from TCRdb's copy, which holds only in-frame ones; the method was immunoSEQ multiplex PCR. V and J calls plus clone size are reproduced from that table; the DNA served to infer D and trimming. Among about 260,000 clones listed, about 89% were seen once. This clone was seen a single time. Germline V gives CDR1 SGHRS, CDR2 YFSETQ. This CDR3 is built from 13 residues. The ends lost 9 bases at V and 2 bases at J; junction bases unmatched: 5. The sample taken for sequencing was peripheral blood. J is TRBJ2-7 and V is TRBV5-1, with TRBD1 matching 10 bases. This TCR was sampled from a woman aged 50 to 65 with acute or convalescent COVID-19. The CDR3 sequence is CATGTGETYEQYF. As DNA, the CDR3 is TGCGCCACGGGGACAGGGGAGACCTACGAGCAGTACTTC.